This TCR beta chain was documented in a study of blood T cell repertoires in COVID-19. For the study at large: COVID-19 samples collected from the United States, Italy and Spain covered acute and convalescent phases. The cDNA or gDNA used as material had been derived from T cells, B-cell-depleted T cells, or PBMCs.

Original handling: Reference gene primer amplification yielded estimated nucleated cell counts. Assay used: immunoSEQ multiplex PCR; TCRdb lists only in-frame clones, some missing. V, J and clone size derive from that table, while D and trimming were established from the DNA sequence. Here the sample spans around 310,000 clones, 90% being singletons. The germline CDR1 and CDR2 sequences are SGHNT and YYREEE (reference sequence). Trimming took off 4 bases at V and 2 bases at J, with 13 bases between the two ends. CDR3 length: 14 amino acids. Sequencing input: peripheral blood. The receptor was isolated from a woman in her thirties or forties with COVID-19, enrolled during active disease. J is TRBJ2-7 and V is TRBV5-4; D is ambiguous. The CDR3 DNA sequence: TGTGCCAGCAGCCGAGAAGTCAGCGCCTACGAGCAGTACTTC. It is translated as CASSREVSAYEQYF.